This TCR beta chain came from a study of Ad26.COV2.S vaccination and SARS-CoV-2 variants. Concerning this clone: As yet, its antigen is unknown.

Measured with immunoSEQ multiplex PCR; TCRdb has only the in-frame clones, and not every one. The sample holds about 320,000 clones, 85% seen once. General observations from the study: Assessments of TCR breadth and depth may have underestimated the total T cell responses.

Indicated treatment: around 19 received Ad26.COV2.S at low or high dose, single or two shots; 5 received placebo; per-sample allocation not given. Sampling was done on day 63 after the first vaccine or placebo injection. Germline loops: CDR1 SNHLY, CDR2 FYNNEI. The V and J ends lost 2 bases and 14 bases respectively, with 22 bases between them. The CDR3 totals 15 residues. The gene calls are TRBV2 and TRBJ1-5; D ambiguous. The sequencing here drew on peripheral blood, taken in a trial of Ad26.COV2.S vaccine versus placebo. The sequence was obtained from a person aged 18-65 years who received the Ad26.COV2.S COVID-19 vaccine or a placebo. CDR3 DNA: TGTGCCAGCAGTGAATTCAGAGAGATCACCAACGGGGAGCATTTT. Protein: CASSEFREITNGEHF. The whole variable domain, remainder taken from reference TRBV2 and TRBJ1-5, is EPEVTQTPSHQVTQMGQEVILRCVPISNHLYFYWYRQILGQKVEFLVSFYNNEISEKSEIFDDQFSVERPDGSNFTLKIRSTKLEDSAMYFCASSEFREITNGEHFGDGTRLSIL.